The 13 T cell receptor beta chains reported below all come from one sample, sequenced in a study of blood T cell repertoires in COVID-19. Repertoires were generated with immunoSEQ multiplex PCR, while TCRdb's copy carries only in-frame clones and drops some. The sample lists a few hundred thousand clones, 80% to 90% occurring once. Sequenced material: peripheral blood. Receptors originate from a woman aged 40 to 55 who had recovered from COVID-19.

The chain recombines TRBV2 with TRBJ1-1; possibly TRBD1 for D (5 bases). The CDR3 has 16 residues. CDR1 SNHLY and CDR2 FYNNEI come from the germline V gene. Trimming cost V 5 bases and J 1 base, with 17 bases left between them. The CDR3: CASSPRGGRSNTEAFF. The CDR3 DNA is TGTGCCAGCAGTCCGCGGGGGGGAAGGTCGAACACTGAAGCTTTCTTT.

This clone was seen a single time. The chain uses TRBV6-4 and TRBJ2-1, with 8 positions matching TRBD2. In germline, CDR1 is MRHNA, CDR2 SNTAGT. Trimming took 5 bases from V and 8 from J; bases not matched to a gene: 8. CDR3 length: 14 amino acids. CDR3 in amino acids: CASSSGSPLDEQFF. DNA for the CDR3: TGTGCCAGCAGTAGCGGGAGTCCCTTGGATGAGCAGTTCTTC.

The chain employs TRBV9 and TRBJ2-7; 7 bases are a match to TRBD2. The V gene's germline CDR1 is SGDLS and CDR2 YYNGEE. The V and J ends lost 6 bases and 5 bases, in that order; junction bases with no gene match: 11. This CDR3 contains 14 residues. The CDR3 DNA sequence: TGTGCCAGCACCCCGGGTGGGAGGGGAGACGAGCAGTACTTC. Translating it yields CASTPGGRGDEQYF.

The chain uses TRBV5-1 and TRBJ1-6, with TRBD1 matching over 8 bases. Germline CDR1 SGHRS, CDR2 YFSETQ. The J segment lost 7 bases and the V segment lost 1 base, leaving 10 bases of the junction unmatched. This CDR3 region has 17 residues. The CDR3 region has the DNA TGCGCCAGCAGCTTGCGGGGTGCAGGGGGCATGAATTCACCCCTCCACTTT. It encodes CASSLRGAGGMNSPLHF.

DNA for the CDR3: TGTGCCAGCTCACCAAGCGGACAGGGAGCGACCCAGTACTTC. Amino acid sequence: CASSPSGQGATQYF. V and J are TRBV18 and TRBJ2-5; 8 nucleotides align to TRBD1. The CDR3 runs to 14 residues. The J segment lost 7 bases and the V segment lost 2 bases, leaving 6 bases of the junction unmatched. Germline V gene sequence: CDR1 KGHSH, CDR2 LQKENI.

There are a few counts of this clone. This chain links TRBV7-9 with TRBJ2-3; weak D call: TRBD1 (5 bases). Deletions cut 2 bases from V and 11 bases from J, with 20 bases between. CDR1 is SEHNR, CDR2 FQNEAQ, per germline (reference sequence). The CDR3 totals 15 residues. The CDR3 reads CASSLISPQQGVQYF. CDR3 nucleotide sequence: TGTGCCAGCAGCTTAATTTCCCCCCAACAAGGGGTGCAGTATTTT.

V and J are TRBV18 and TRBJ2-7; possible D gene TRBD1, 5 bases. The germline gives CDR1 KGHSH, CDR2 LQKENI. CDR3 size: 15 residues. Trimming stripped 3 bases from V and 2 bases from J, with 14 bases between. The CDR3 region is CASSPQGRVTYEQYF. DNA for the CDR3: TGTGCCAGCTCACCCCAGGGCAGGGTCACCTACGAGCAGTACTTC. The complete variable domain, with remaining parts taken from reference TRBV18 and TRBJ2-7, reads NAGVMQNPRHLVRRRGQEARLRCSPMKGHSHVYWYRQLPEEGLKFMVYLQKENIIDESGMPKERFSAEFPKEGPSILRIQQVVRGDSAAYFCASSPQGRVTYEQYFGPGTRLTVT.

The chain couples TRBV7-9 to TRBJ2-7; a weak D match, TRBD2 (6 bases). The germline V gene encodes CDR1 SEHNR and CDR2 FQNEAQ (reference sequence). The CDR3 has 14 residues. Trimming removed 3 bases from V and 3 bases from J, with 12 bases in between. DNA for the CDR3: TGTGCCAGCAGCTTGGGACTGGGGGGCTACGAGCAGTACTTC. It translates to CASSLGLGGYEQYF.

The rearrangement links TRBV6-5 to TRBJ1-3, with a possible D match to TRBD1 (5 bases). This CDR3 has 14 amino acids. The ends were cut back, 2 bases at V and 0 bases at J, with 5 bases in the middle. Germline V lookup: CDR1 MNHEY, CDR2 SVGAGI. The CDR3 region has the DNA TGTGCCAGCAGTTACACAGGCTCTGGAAACACCATATATTTT. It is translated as CASSYTGSGNTIYF.

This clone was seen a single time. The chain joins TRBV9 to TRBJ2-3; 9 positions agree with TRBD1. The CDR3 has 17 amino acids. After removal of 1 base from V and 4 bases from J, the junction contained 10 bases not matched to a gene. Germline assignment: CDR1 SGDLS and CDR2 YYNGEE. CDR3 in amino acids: CASSVYEGQGSSDTQYF. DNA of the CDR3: TGTGCCAGCAGCGTATACGAGGGACAGGGTAGTTCAGATACGCAGTATTTT.

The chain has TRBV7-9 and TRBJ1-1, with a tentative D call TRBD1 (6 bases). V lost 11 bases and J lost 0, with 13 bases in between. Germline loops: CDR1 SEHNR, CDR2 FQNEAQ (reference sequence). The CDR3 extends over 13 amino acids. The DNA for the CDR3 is TGTGCCTCCAGAGGGGGGGTGAACACTGAAGCTTTCTTT. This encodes CASRGGVNTEAFF.

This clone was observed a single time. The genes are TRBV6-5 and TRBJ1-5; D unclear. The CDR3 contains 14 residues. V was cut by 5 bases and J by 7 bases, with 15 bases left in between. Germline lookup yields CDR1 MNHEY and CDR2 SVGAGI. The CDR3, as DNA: TGTGCCAGCAGTAAGAACAGATTTCTACAGCCCCAGCATTTT. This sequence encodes CASSKNRFLQPQHF.

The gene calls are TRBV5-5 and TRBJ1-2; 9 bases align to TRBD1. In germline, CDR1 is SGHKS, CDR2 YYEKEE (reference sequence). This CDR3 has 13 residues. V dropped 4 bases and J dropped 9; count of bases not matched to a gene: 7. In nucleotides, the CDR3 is TGTGCCAGCAGCGTGGGACAGGGCCAACGCTACACCTTC. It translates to CASSVGQGQRYTF.